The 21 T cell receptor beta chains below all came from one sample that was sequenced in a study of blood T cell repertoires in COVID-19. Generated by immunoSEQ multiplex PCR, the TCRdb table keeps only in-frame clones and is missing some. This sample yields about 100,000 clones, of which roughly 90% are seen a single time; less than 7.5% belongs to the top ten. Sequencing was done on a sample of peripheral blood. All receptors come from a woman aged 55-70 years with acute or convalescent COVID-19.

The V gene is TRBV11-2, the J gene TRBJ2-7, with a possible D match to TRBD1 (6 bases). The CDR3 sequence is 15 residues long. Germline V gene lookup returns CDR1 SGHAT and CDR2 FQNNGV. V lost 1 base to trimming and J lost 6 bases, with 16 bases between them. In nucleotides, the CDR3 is TGTGCCAGCAGCTTAGGGGTACAGGGTTTCGGCGAGCAGTACGTC. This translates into CASSLGVQGFGEQYV.

CDR3 loop: CASSYQRGNEQFF. The CDR3 DNA is TGCGCCAGCAGCTATCAAAGGGGCAATGAGCAGTTCTTC. This chain uses TRBV5-1 with TRBJ2-1, with D possibly being TRBD1 (5 bases). Trimming left V 3 bases short and J 6 bases short, with 10 bases between. The CDR3 extends over 13 amino acids. The V gene's germline CDR1 is SGHRS and CDR2 YFSETQ.

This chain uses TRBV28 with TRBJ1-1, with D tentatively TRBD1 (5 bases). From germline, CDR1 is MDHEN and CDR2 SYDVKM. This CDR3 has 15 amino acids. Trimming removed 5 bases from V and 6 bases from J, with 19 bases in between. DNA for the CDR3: TGTGCCAGCAGTCGTCCCCCGAGGGGAGGCGCTGAAGCTTTCTTT. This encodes CASSRPPRGGAEAFF.

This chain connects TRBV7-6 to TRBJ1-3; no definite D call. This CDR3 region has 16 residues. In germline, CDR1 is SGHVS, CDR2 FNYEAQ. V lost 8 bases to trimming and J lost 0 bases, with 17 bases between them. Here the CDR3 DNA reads TGTGCCAGCCAGCGCGGTATAATGGGCTCTGGAAACACCATATATTTT. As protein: CASQRGIMGSGNTIYF.

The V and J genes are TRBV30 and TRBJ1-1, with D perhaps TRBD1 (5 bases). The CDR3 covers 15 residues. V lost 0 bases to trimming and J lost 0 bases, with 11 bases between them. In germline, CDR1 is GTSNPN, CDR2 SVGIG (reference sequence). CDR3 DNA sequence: TGTGCCTGGAGTGTACGAAGGGGCGTGAACACTGAAGCTTTCTTT. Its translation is CAWSVRRGVNTEAFF.

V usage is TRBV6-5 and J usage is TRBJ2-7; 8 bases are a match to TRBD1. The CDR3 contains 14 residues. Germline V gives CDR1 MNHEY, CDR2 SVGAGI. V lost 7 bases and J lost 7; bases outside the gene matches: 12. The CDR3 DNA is TGTGCCAGCACTCCCCAGGGGGCCTTGGGAGAGCAGTACTTC. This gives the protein CASTPQGALGEQYF.

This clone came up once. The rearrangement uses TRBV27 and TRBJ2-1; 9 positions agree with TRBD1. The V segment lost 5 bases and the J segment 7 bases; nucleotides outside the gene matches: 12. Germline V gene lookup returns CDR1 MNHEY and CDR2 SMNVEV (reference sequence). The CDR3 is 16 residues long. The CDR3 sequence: CASSTNAGTGWNEQFF. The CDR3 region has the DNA TGTGCCAGCAGTACCAACGCCGGGACAGGGTGGAATGAGCAGTTCTTC.

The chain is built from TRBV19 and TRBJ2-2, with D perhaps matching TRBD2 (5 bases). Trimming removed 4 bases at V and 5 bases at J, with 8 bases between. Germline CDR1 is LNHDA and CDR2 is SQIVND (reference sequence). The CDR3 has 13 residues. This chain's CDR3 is CASSTGETGELFF. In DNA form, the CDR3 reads TGTGCCAGTAGTACTGGGGAGACCGGGGAGCTGTTTTTT.

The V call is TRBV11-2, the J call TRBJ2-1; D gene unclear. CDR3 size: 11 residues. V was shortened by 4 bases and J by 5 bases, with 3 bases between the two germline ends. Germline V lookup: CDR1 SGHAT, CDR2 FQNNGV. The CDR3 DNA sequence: TGTGCCAGCAGCTCAAACAATGAGCAGTTCTTC. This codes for CASSSNNEQFF. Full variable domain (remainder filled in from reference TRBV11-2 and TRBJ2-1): EAGVAQSPRYKIIEKRQSVAFWCNPISGHATLYWYQQILGQGPKLLIQFQNNGVVDDSQLPKDRFSAERLKGVDSTLKIQPAKLEDSAVYLCASSSNNEQFFGPGTRLTVL.

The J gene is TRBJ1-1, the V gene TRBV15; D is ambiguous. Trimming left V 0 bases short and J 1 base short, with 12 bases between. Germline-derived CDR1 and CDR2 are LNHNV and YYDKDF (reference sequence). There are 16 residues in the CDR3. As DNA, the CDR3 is TGTGCCACCAGCAGAGACGTGAGAGGGTGGAACACTGAAGCTTTCTTT. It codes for CATSRDVRGWNTEAFF.

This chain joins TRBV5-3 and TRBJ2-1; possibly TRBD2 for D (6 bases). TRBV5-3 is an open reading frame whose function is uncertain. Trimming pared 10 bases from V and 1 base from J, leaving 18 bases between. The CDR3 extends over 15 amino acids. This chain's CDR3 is CARSGLHSSYNEQFF. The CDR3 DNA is TGTGCCCGGAGCGGGTTACACTCATCCTACAATGAGCAGTTCTTC.

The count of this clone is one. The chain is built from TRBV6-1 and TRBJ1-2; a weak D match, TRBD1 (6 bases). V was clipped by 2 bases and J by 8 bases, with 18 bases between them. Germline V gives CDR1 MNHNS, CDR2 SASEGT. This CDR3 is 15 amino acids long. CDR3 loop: CASSEFSQGQGGYTF. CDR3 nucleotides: TGTGCCAGCAGTGAATTTTCCCAGGGGCAGGGAGGCTACACCTTC.

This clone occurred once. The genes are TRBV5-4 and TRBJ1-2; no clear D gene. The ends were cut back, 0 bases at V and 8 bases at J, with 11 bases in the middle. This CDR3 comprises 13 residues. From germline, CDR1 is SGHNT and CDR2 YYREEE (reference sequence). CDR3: CASSLAEGSGYTF. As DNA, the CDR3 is TGTGCCAGCAGCTTGGCAGAGGGTAGCGGCTACACCTTC.

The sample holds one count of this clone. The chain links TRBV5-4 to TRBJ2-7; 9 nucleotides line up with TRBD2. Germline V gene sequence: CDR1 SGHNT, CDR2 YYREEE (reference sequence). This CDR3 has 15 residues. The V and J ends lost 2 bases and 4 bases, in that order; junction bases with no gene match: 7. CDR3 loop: CASSFSGSSKYEQYF. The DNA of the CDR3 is TGTGCCAGCAGCTTTAGCGGGAGCTCAAAGTACGAGCAGTACTTC.

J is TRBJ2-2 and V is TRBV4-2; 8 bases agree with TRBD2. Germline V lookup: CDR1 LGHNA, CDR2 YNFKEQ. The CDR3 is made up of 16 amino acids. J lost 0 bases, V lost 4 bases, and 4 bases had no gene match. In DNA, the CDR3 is TGTGCCAGCAGCCGGGGCGGGAGGACGAACACCGGGGAGCTGTTTTTT. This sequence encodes CASSRGGRTNTGELFF.

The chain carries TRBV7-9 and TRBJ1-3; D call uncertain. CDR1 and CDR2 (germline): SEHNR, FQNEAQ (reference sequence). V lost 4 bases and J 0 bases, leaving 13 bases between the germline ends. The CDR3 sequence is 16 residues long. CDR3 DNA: TGTGCCAGCAGCTCACAGTCACTTTTCTCTGGAAACACCATATATTTT. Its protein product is CASSSQSLFSGNTIYF.

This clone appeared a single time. The CDR3 loop is CASSVGTSGSEQFF. CDR3 sequence (DNA): TGTGCCAGCAGCGTAGGGACTAGTGGGAGCGAGCAGTTCTTC. The J gene is TRBJ2-1, the V gene TRBV9; 7 nucleotides line up with TRBD2. V trimming: 0 bases; J trimming: 10 bases; junction bases outside the gene matches: 7. This CDR3 spans 14 amino acids. Germline V gene lookup returns CDR1 SGDLS and CDR2 YYNGEE.

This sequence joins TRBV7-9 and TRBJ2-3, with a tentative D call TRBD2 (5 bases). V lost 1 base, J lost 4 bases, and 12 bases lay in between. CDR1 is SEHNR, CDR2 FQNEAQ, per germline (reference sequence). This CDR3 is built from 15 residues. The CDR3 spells CASSLVGIKADTQYF. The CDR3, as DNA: TGTGCCAGCAGCTTAGTCGGGATCAAGGCAGATACGCAGTATTTT.

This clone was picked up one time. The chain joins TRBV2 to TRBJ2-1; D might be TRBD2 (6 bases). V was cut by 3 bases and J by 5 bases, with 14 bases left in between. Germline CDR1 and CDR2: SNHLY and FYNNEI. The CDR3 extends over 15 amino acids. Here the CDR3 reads CASSEGTVGNNEQFF. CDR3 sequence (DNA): TGTGCCAGCAGTGAGGGGACTGTAGGGAACAATGAGCAGTTCTTC. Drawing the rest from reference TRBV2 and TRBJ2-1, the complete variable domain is EPEVTQTPSHQVTQMGQEVILRCVPISNHLYFYWYRQILGQKVEFLVSFYNNEISEKSEIFDDQFSVERPDGSNFTLKIRSTKLEDSAMYFCASSEGTVGNNEQFFGPGTRLTVL.

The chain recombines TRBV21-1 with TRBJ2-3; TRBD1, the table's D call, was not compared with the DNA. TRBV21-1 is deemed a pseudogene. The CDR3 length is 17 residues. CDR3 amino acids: CASTRGTRSGGTDTQYF. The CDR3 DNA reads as TGTGCCAGCACCAGGGGGACCCGTTCCGGTGGCACAGATACGCAGTATTTT.

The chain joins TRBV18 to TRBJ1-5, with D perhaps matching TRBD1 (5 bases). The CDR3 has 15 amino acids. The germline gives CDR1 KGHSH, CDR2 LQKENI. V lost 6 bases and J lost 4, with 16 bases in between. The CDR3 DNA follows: TGTGCCAGCTCGTCTCTAGGAGGGGAGAATCAGCCCCAGCATTTT. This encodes CASSSLGGENQPQHF.